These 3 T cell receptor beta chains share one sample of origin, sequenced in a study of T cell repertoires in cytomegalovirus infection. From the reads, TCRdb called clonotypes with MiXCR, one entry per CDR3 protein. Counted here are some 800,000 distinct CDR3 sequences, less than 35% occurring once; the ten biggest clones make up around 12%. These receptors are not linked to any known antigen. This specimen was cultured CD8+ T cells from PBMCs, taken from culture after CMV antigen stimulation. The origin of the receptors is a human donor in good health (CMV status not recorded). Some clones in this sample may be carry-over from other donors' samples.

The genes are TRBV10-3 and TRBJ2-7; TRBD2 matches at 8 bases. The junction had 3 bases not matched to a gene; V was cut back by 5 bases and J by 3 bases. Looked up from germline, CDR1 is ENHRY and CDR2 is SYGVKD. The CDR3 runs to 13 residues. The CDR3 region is CAISPGGDYEQYF. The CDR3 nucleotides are TGTGCCATCAGTCCGGGGGGGGACTACGAGCAGTACTTC.

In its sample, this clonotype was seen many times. The CDR3 here is CASSFLTGGHRTNTGELFF. The DNA for the CDR3 is TGTGCCAGCAGTTTCCTGACAGGGGGTCATCGAACCAACACCGGGGAGCTGTTTTTT. The J gene is TRBJ2-2, the V gene TRBV12-3 or TRBV12-4, with 9 bases lining up with TRBD1. The CDR3 is 19 residues long. The J segment lost 2 bases and the V segment lost 3 bases, leaving 13 bases of the junction unmatched.

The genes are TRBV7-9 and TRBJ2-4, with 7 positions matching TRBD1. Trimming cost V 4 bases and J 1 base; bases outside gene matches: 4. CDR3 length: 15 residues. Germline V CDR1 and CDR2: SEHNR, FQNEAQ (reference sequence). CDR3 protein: CASSSPGQAKNIQYF. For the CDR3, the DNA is TGTGCCAGCAGCTCCCCGGGACAGGCCAAAAACATTCAGTACTTC.